A selection of T cell receptor beta chains follows, all from one sample in a study of human T cells and chemical hapten exposure. Each CDR3 protein gets one entry after TCRdb re-called the RACE reads with MiXCR. The data show some 77,000 distinct CDR3 sequences, 10% seen once. Sequences were derived from whole blood, sampled in connection with sensitization to the hapten diphenylcyclopropenone (DPC). The receptors here all came from a woman between 50 and 59 years old with alopecia areata. Some clones in this sample may be carry-over from other donors' samples. Each CDR3 is given with its conserved first and last residue. Each record gives: D gene, J gene, clone size, V gene, CDR3 protein, CDR3 DNA. D genes are given only for firm matches. For some rows the clone size is stated as once, few or many, or as a class when expanded; others skip it.

-,TRBJ2-7,few,TRBV6-5,CASSSTVIDEQYF,TGTGCCAGCAGTTCGACAGTTATCGACGAGCAGTACTTC
-,TRBJ1-2,many,TRBV29-1,CSVGLGGYTF,TGCAGCGTCGGGCTAGGTGGCTACACCTTC
-,TRBJ2-3,many,TRBV29-1,CSVEAAVREYF,TGCAGCGTTGAAGCGGCAGTGAGGGAGTATTTT
-,TRBJ2-2,-,TRBV24-1,CATGGPPINTGELFF,TGTGCCACCGGTGGTCCTCCTATCAACACCGGGGAGCTGTTTTTT
TRBD2,TRBJ2-2,few,TRBV19,CASRVAGGSTGELFF,TGTGCCAGTAGGGTAGCGGGAGGGAGCACCGGGGAGCTGTTTTTT
-,TRBJ2-1,-,TRBV19,CASSTRRSSYNEQFF,TGTGCCAGTAGTACAAGAAGGAGCTCCTACAATGAGCAGTTCTTC
-,TRBJ2-1,many,TRBV7-9,CASSPMRTGNEQFF,TGTGCCAGCAGCCCTATGCGGACGGGGAATGAGCAGTTCTTC
TRBD1,TRBJ2-1,many,TRBV18,CASSPGQGHNEQFF,TGTGCCAGCTCACCGGGACAGGGGCACAATGAGCAGTTCTTC
-,TRBJ2-7,many,TRBV25-1,CASSSVRPSYEQYF,TGTGCCAGCAGTTCAGTGCGGCCCTCGTACGAGCAGTACTTC
-,TRBJ2-5,few,TRBV7-2,CASSLVGVVTQYF,TGTGCCAGCAGCTTAGTGGGGGTTGTGACCCAGTACTTC
-,TRBJ2-3,few,TRBV28,CASRSPRTRITDTQYF,TGTGCCAGCAGATCGCCCCGGACAAGGATCACAGATACGCAGTATTTT
TRBD1,TRBJ2-1,-,TRBV9,CASNKETSRDRGVAGISYNEQFF,TGTGCCAGCAATAAAGAAACTTCCCGGGACAGGGGAGTGGCGGGAATCTCCTACAATGAGCAGTTCTTC
-,TRBJ2-3,few,TRBV2,CASSEIASTDTQYF,TGTGCCAGCAGTGAGATTGCGTCCACAGATACGCAGTATTTT
TRBD1,TRBJ1-1,-,TRBV7-9,CASSPPGQRNTEAFF,TGTGCCAGCAGCCCGCCGGGACAGCGGAACACTGAAGCTTTCTTT
TRBD2,TRBJ2-1,-,TRBV6-2/TRBV6-3,CASRLSGGSYNEQFF,TGTGCCAGCAGACTTAGCGGGGGCTCCTACAATGAGCAGTTCTTC
-,TRBJ2-1,few,TRBV6-2/TRBV6-3,CASSPGGTTYNEQFF,TGTGCCAGCAGTCCCGGGGGCACCACCTACAATGAGCAGTTCTTC
TRBD1,TRBJ2-1,-,TRBV11-2,CASSFHRGRDNEQFF,TGTGCCAGCAGCTTTCACAGGGGGCGCGACAATGAGCAGTTCTTC
-,TRBJ2-2,many,TRBV6-4,CASSLQGTLPGELFF,TGTGCCAGCAGTCTTCAGGGGACCCTCCCCGGGGAGCTGTTTTTT
-,TRBJ2-7,-,TRBV28,CASSMGAGEQYF,TGTGCCAGCAGCATGGGAGCGGGCGAGCAGTACTTC
TRBD1,TRBJ1-1,-,TRBV6-4,CASSKRTGTEAFF,TGTGCCAGCAGCAAAAGGACAGGCACTGAAGCTTTCTTT
TRBD1,TRBJ1-1,-,TRBV5-1,CASSPRTGGKTEAFF,TGCGCCAGCAGCCCACGGACAGGGGGTAAGACTGAAGCTTTCTTT
-,TRBJ1-2,-,TRBV7-6,CASSLGPGDNYGYTF,TGTGCCAGCAGCTTAGGGCCGGGGGATAACTATGGCTACACCTTC
-,TRBJ2-5,-,TRBV12-5,CASGVSLGTQYF,TGTGCTAGTGGGGTATCACTGGGGACCCAGTACTTC
-,TRBJ1-2,-,TRBV11-2,CASSPPEHYGYTF,TGTGCCAGCAGCCCTCCGGAACACTATGGCTACACCTTC
-,TRBJ2-1,many,TRBV3-1,CASSPPSSYYNEQFF,TGTGCCAGCAGCCCCCCGTCTAGCTACTACAATGAGCAGTTCTTC
-,TRBJ2-3,few,TRBV6-5,CASMWRGRTDTQYF,TGTGCCAGCATGTGGCGGGGACGCACAGATACGCAGTATTTT
-,TRBJ2-1,-,TRBV2,CVSSDSGRNEQFF,TGTGTCAGCAGTGATTCGGGGAGGAATGAGCAGTTCTTC
-,TRBJ1-1,few,TRBV5-4,CASSLGQGRNTEAFF,TGTGCCAGCAGCTTGGGGCAGGGGAGGAACACTGAAGCTTTCTTT
-,TRBJ2-2,-,TRBV5-4,CASSSKGGNTGELFF,TGTGCCAGCAGCTCCAAGGGAGGGAACACCGGGGAGCTGTTTTTT
-,TRBJ1-1,many,TRBV7-9,CASTPEGVLAEAFF,TGTGCCAGCACCCCGGAGGGAGTCCTGGCTGAAGCTTTCTTT
-,TRBJ1-4,many,TRBV16,CASSQSMRGGLFF,TGTGCCAGCAGCCAATCGATGAGGGGGGGACTGTTTTTT
-,TRBJ2-2,-,TRBV20-1,CSARSLRGPTGELFF,TGCAGTGCTAGAAGTTTGCGCGGGCCAACCGGGGAGCTGTTTTTT
TRBD1,TRBJ2-3,few,TRBV11-2,CASSFEGTGVLDTQYF,TGTGCCAGCAGCTTCGAAGGGACAGGCGTTTTGGATACGCAGTATTTT
-,TRBJ2-3,few,TRBV24-1,CATSVPGVGTDTQYF,-
-,TRBJ2-3,few,TRBV5-1,CASSFETNTDTQYF,TGCGCCAGCAGCTTTGAGACAAATACAGATACGCAGTATTTT
TRBD2,TRBJ2-5,-,TRBV7-2,CASSFGRSGGETQYF,TGTGCCAGCAGCTTCGGGAGGAGCGGTGGGGAGACCCAGTACTTC
TRBD2,TRBJ2-3,few,TRBV2,CASSEEGRDTDTQYF,TGTGCCAGCAGTGAAGAGGGGAGGGACACAGATACGCAGTATTTT
-,TRBJ2-1,few,TRBV6-5,CASKGDPYNEQFF,TGTGCCAGCAAAGGGGACCCGTACAATGAGCAGTTCTTC
TRBD2,TRBJ2-5,few,TRBV7-6,CASSLELAGMGTQYF,TGTGCCAGCAGCTTAGAATTAGCGGGAATGGGGACCCAGTACTTC
-,TRBJ2-1,-,TRBV29-1,CSVEVGSGREQFF,TGCAGCGTTGAAGTGGGATCCGGGAGAGAGCAGTTCTTC
-,TRBJ2-5,many,TRBV12-3/TRBV12-4,CASSFVVQETQYF,TGTGCCAGCAGTTTTGTCGTCCAAGAGACCCAGTACTTC
TRBD1,TRBJ2-7,few,TRBV20-1,CSAPPGTGNSYEQYF,TGCAGTGCTCCCCCCGGGACAGGCAACTCCTACGAGCAGTACTTC
-,TRBJ1-1,many,TRBV18,CASSRRGALRDTEAFF,TGTGCCAGCTCACGCCGGGGGGCACTTAGGGACACTGAAGCTTTCTTT
TRBD2,TRBJ2-1,few,TRBV20-1,CSGELAGRVAYNEQFF,TGCAGTGGTGAACTAGCGGGAAGAGTCGCCTACAATGAGCAGTTCTTC
-,TRBJ2-7,few,TRBV24-1,CATSDARRVPGEQYF,TGTGCCACCAGTGACGCCCGACGGGTCCCAGGCGAGCAGTACTTC
-,TRBJ1-2,many,TRBV4-3,CASSHEGRAYGYTF,TGCGCCAGCAGCCATGAAGGACGGGCCTATGGCTACACCTTC
TRBD1,TRBJ2-2,-,TRBV6-2/TRBV6-3,CASSYLRTGTTGELFF,TGTGCCAGCAGTTACCTTCGGACAGGGACTACCGGGGAGCTGTTTTTT
-,TRBJ2-7,few,TRBV20-1,CSARDPSRLDYEQYF,TGCAGTGCTAGAGATCCCTCCCGACTAGACTACGAGCAGTACTTC
TRBD1,TRBJ1-1,few,TRBV7-9,CASRAEGATEAFF,TGTGCCAGCAGGGCCGAGGGGGCCACTGAAGCTTTCTTT
TRBD1,TRBJ1-6,-,TRBV5-1,CASSPHIPGQEGPLHF,TGCGCCAGCAGCCCGCATATACCGGGACAGGAGGGACCCCTCCACTTT
-,TRBJ1-5,few,TRBV19,CASRTTGWSNQPQHF,TGTGCCAGTAGAACGACAGGTTGGAGCAATCAGCCCCAGCATTTT
-,TRBJ2-3,few,TRBV20-1,CSARASGTDTQYF,TGCAGTGCTAGAGCTTCCGGCACAGATACGCAGTATTTT
-,TRBJ1-1,few,TRBV12-3/TRBV12-4,CASTRAPNTEAFF,TGTGCCAGCACTCGGGCCCCGAACACTGAAGCTTTCTTT